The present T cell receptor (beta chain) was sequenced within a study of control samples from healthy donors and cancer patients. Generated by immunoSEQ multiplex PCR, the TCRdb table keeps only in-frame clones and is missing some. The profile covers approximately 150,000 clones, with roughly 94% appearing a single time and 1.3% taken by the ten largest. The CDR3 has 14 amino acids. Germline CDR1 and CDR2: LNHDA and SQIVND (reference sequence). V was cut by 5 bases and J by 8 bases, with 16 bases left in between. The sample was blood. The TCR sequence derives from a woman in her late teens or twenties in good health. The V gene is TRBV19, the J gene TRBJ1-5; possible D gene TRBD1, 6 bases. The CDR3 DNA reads TGTGCCAGTAGTGGGCCAACACAGGGTAAGCCCCAGCATTTT. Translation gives CASSGPTQGKPQHF.